One and the same sample provided the 28 T cell receptor beta chains below, sequenced in a study of blood T cells in healthy people across ages. A J-beta primer mix and a sample-barcoded 5' primer were used in a second PCR of roughly 7 to 12 cycles. MiXCR, run by TCRdb on the 5' RACE reads, gives a single entry per CDR3 protein. The table shows roughly 2 million distinct CDR3 sequences, with approximately 50% occurring only once. Specimen: blood. Every receptor here comes from a woman aged 40-49 years in good health.

CDR3 DNA sequence: TGTGCCAGCAGTTACTCGTTAGGGACTAGCGGGTTGATCGGTGAGAATGAGCAGTTCTTC. Its protein product is CASSYSLGTSGLIGENEQFF. The rearrangement links TRBV6-5 to TRBJ2-1, with 12 positions matching TRBD2. The CDR3 covers 20 residues. V gave up 0 bases and J gave up 7 bases; unmatched junction bases: 16. Germline V lookup: CDR1 MNHEY, CDR2 SVGAGI.

CDR3 coding DNA: TGTGCCAGCAGCCCCGCCGGGACTAGCGGGGAGAATGAGCAGTTCTTC. This codes for CASSPAGTSGENEQFF. The chain employs TRBV7-8 and TRBJ2-1; 13 nucleotides agree with TRBD2. The junction had 8 bases not matched to a gene; V was cut back by 5 bases and J by 7 bases. Looked up from germline, CDR1 is SGHVS and CDR2 is FQNEAQ. The CDR3 consists of 16 residues.

The CDR3 region is CASSVYGANYGYTF. The CDR3 DNA reads as TGTGCCAGCAGTGTTTACGGCGCTAACTATGGCTACACCTTC. The rearrangement uses TRBV28 and TRBJ1-2; no clear D. The germline V and J ends were trimmed by 5 bases and 0 bases, with 10 bases remaining between them. Germline-derived CDR1 and CDR2 are MDHEN and SYDVKM. This CDR3 comprises 14 residues.

V gene TRBV29-1 combines with J gene TRBJ2-5; TRBD1 is a possible D gene (6 bases). The tail of the sequence fits TRBJ2-7 better, so the J call may be wrong. This CDR3 region has 12 residues. CDR1 and CDR2 from the germline V gene are SQVTM and ANQGSEA. As DNA, the CDR3 is TGCAGCGTTGAATTGGGGGCGAACGAGCAGTACTTC. This translates into CSVELGANEQYF.

The chain recombines TRBV7-2 with TRBJ2-6; D is unresolved. V was pared by 5 bases and J by 0 bases, with 14 bases between. The length of the CDR3 is 17 residues. Germline V gene data show CDR1 as SGHTA and CDR2 as FQGNSA. CDR3 residues: CASSPTVGISGANVLTF. CDR3 in DNA: TGTGCCAGCAGCCCCACAGTGGGGATCTCTGGGGCCAACGTCCTGACTTTC.

The chain uses TRBV5-1 and TRBJ2-3; 9 nucleotides agree with TRBD2. In germline, CDR1 is SGHRS, CDR2 YFSETQ. The V gene end was trimmed by 4 bases and the J gene end by 3 bases; junction bases not matched to a gene: 15. The CDR3 is 18 amino acids. This CDR3 is CASSTWGSGGTGTDTQYF. CDR3 nucleotides: TGCGCCAGCAGCACCTGGGGTAGCGGGGGAACCGGAACAGATACGCAGTATTTT.

This clonotype has a handful of counts. The V and J genes are TRBV6-5 and TRBJ2-1, with D perhaps TRBD1 (6 bases). CDR3 length: 12 residues. V lost 8 bases to trimming and J lost 7 bases, with 12 bases between them. Per germline, CDR1 MNHEY and CDR2 SVGAGI. The CDR3 region has the DNA TGTGCCAGCCGGACAGCTGGGAATGAGCAGTTCTTC. Residues: CASRTAGNEQFF.

There are a few counts of this clonotype. The chain has TRBV10-3 and TRBJ1-2; the D is unclear. Germline V gene sequence: CDR1 ENHRY, CDR2 SYGVKD. The CDR3 has 14 residues. The V end was cut by 0 bases, the J end by 8 bases, with 13 bases between. The CDR3 here is CAISESLVGSGYTF. CDR3 in DNA: TGTGCCATCAGTGAGTCCCTGGTGGGGAGCGGCTACACCTTC.

The chain has TRBV6-6 and TRBJ1-4, with 8 bases fitting TRBD1. V lost 0 bases, J lost 4 bases, and 7 bases stayed unmatched. Germline V gene lookup returns CDR1 MNHNY and CDR2 SVGAGI (reference sequence). The CDR3 is made up of 17 amino acids. CDR3 in amino acids: CASSYSPDRGGNEKLFF. CDR3 nucleotide sequence: TGTGCCAGCAGTTACTCGCCTGACAGGGGTGGTAATGAAAAACTGTTTTTT.

V is TRBV4-3 and J is TRBJ2-1; the D call may be TRBD1 or TRBD2 (6 bases each). V lost 4 bases to trimming and J lost 1 base, with 20 bases between them. Germline loops: CDR1 LGHNA, CDR2 YSLEER. The CDR3 spans 18 residues. This CDR3 reads CASSLEGGGGGSYNEQFF. Here the CDR3 DNA reads TGCGCCAGCAGCCTCGAAGGAGGGGGAGGAGGTTCCTACAATGAGCAGTTCTTC.

This clonotype has a handful of counts. The chain carries TRBV11-2 and TRBJ2-3; 8 bases map to TRBD2. Unmatched junction bases numbered 12, after V lost 5 bases and J lost 5 bases. Germline CDR1 SGHAT, CDR2 FQNNGV. The CDR3 covers 16 residues. Here the CDR3 reads CASSRNAGGGRDTQYF. The CDR3 DNA reads as TGTGCCAGCAGCCGAAACGCGGGCGGGGGGAGAGATACGCAGTATTTT.

The chain joins TRBV11-2 to TRBJ1-2, with D possibly matching TRBD1 (6 bases). CDR3 length: 14 residues. In germline, CDR1 is SGHAT, CDR2 FQNNGV. V lost 5 bases to trimming and J lost 3 bases, with 13 bases between them. The CDR3 DNA follows: TGTGCCAGCAGCCCGGAACAGGGTGACTATGGCTACACCTTC. Amino acid sequence: CASSPEQGDYGYTF.

The chain combines TRBV11-3 with TRBJ1-1; perhaps TRBD1 as D (5 bases). CDR1 and CDR2 from the germline V gene are SGHNT and YENEEA. The germline V and J ends were trimmed by 5 bases and 11 bases, with 21 bases remaining between them. The CDR3 sequence is 14 residues long. CDR3 in DNA: TGTGCCAGCAGCCCCCGGGTAGGGGTCAAAGAGGCTTTCTTT. Translating it yields CASSPRVGVKEAFF.

A few counts support this clonotype. The chain recombines TRBV7-2 with TRBJ2-1; 7 positions match TRBD2. Germline V gene sequence: CDR1 SGHTA, CDR2 FQGNSA. There are 11 residues in the CDR3. The V gene end was trimmed by 5 bases and the J gene end by 14 bases; junction bases not matched to a gene: 6. The CDR3: CASSRTRTKFF. CDR3 DNA: TGTGCCAGCAGCCGGACTAGAACTAAGTTCTTC.

V usage is TRBV4-1 and J usage is TRBJ2-7; D ambiguous. Germline V gene lookup returns CDR1 MGHRA and CDR2 YSYEKL. V was cut by 1 base and J by 5 bases, with 15 bases left in between. This CDR3 has 15 residues. The CDR3 here is CASSQVYDSDDEQYF. CDR3 DNA sequence: TGCGCCAGCAGCCAAGTGTACGATTCGGACGACGAGCAGTACTTC.

The table lists this clonotype with a few counts. This chain links TRBV20-1 with TRBJ2-3; 10 bases are shared with TRBD2. In germline, CDR1 is DFQATT, CDR2 SNEGSKA (reference sequence). Trimming removed 4 bases from V and 1 base from J; junction bases left unmatched: 5. The length of the CDR3 is 15 residues. CDR3 amino acids: CSATGLAARTDTQYF. CDR3 nucleotides: TGCAGTGCTACCGGACTAGCGGCCCGCACAGATACGCAGTATTTT.

The sample holds a few counts of this clonotype. The chain recombines TRBV18 with TRBJ2-7; the D call may be TRBD1 or TRBD2 (5 bases each). The germline V and J ends were trimmed by 3 bases and 1 base, with 13 bases remaining between them. This CDR3 comprises 15 residues. CDR1 is KGHSH and CDR2 is LQKENI in the germline V gene. In DNA, the CDR3 is TGTGCCAGCTCACCCCCCGAGGGGCATTCCTACGAGCAGTACTTC. It specifies CASSPPEGHSYEQYF.

The table lists this clonotype with a few counts. The rearrangement uses TRBV7-8 and TRBJ2-5; maybe TRBD1 (6 bases). The CDR3 is made up of 14 amino acids. Germline CDR1 SGHVS, CDR2 FQNEAQ. V was shortened by 6 bases and J by 2 bases, with 13 bases between the two germline ends. The CDR3 DNA reads as TGTGCCAGCAGACTTTGGACAGAACAAGAGACCCAGTACTTC. This encodes CASRLWTEQETQYF.

For this clonotype: A single base separates this from a much larger clone, so it may be a read error. This chain uses TRBV7-3 with TRBJ2-5; D is possibly TRBD2 (5 bases). Trimming cost V 5 bases and J 11 bases, with 15 bases left between them. The CDR3 extends over 12 amino acids. Germline lookup yields CDR1 SGHTA and CDR2 FQGTGA. CDR3 sequence (DNA): TGTGCCAGCAGCGGCCAGTCCGGGGAGCAGTACTTC. The encoded protein is CASSGQSGEQYF.

The chain employs TRBV6-6 and TRBJ1-4; TRBD1 might be the D (6 bases). Germline V gene sequence: CDR1 MNHNY, CDR2 SVGAGI (reference sequence). The CDR3 sequence is 16 residues long. Trimming stripped 2 bases from V and 5 bases from J, with 15 bases between. In DNA form, the CDR3 reads TGTGCCAGCAGTTACCCTCGTGGGACAAGAAATGAAAAACTGTTTTTT. It codes for CASSYPRGTRNEKLFF.

The CDR3 coding sequence is TGTGCCAGCAGCTCGCCTCGATCCGGGACAAGCTCCTACAATGAGCAGTTCTTC. Protein product: CASSSPRSGTSSYNEQFF. The gene calls are TRBV7-3 and TRBJ2-1; tentative D call: TRBD1 (6 bases). The V gene's germline CDR1 is SGHTA and CDR2 FQGTGA. The germline V and J ends were trimmed by 4 bases and 0 bases, with 19 bases remaining between them. CDR3 length: 18 residues. The full variable domain, with the rest looked up from reference TRBV7-3 and TRBJ2-1, is GAGVSQTPSNKVTEKGKYVELRCDPISGHTALYWYRQSLGQGPEFLIYFQGTGAADDSGLPNDRFFAVRPEGSVSTLKIQRTERGDSAVYLCASSSPRSGTSSYNEQFFGPGTRLTVL.

J is TRBJ2-3 and V is TRBV7-2; possibly TRBD2 for D (6 bases). Germline assignment: CDR1 SGHTA and CDR2 FQGNSA. Trimming removed 5 bases from V and 2 bases from J, with 17 bases in between. The CDR3 runs 16 residues. CDR3 nucleotides: TGTGCCAGCAGCCCCAGCGGGCAAGTCGTCACAGATACGCAGTATTTT. Translated, it gives CASSPSGQVVTDTQYF.

The chain links TRBV29-1 to TRBJ2-7, with D hard to call. Germline CDR1 and CDR2: SQVTM and ANQGSEA. The CDR3 length is 12 residues. The V end was cut by 3 bases, the J end by 3 bases, with 9 bases between. CDR3 amino acids: CSVDVGHYEQYF. CDR3 sequence (DNA): TGCAGCGTTGATGTAGGGCACTACGAGCAGTACTTC.

The J gene is TRBJ1-1, the V gene TRBV20-1, with no clear D. Germline CDR1 and CDR2: DFQATT and SNEGSKA (reference sequence). CDR3 length equals 15 residues. Trimming cost V 4 bases and J 5 bases, with 20 bases left between them. The CDR3 reads CSAKDGEGVGTEAFF. In DNA, the CDR3 is TGCAGTGCTAAGGACGGGGAGGGAGTAGGGACTGAAGCTTTCTTT.

V is TRBV7-2 and J is TRBJ2-4; 9 bases agree with TRBD1. There are 17 residues in the CDR3. Germline trimming cut 1 base from V and 6 bases from J; bases unmatched to any gene: 10. Germline CDR1 and CDR2: SGHTA and FQGNSA. As DNA, the CDR3 is TGTGCCAGCAGCTTAGGGGGGATAGGGACAGGGCTAAACATTCAGTACTTC. This gives the protein CASSLGGIGTGLNIQYF.

This chain connects TRBV5-4 to TRBJ2-5; D is undetermined. The CDR3 spans 14 residues. The germline V gene has CDR1 SGHNT and CDR2 YYREEE (reference sequence). The V gene lost 4 bases and the J gene lost 5 bases, with 15 bases spanning the gap. The DNA for the CDR3 is TGTGCCAGCAGCGAAAGAAAGGCCAGCGAGACCCAGTACTTC. Its translation is CASSERKASETQYF.

On this clonotype itself: At one end, the junction sequence differs from germline, possibly due to a read error. The genes are TRBV7-9 and TRBJ1-1; tentative D call: TRBD1 (6 bases). Germline CDR1 reads SEHNR; CDR2 reads FQNEAQ (reference sequence). The CDR3 has 13 amino acids. The CDR3 region has the DNA TGTGCCGGCAGGGTACAGGGGAACACTGAAGCTTTCTTT. The encoded protein is CAGRVQGNTEAFF.

The chain employs TRBV27 and TRBJ2-3, with TRBD2 matching 12 bases. Unmatched junction bases numbered 9, after V lost 4 bases and J lost 1 base. CDR1 and CDR2 (germline): MNHEY, SMNVEV (reference sequence). The CDR3 extends over 18 amino acids. CDR3 amino acids: CASSSAERLAGGTDTQYF. In DNA, the CDR3 is TGTGCCAGCAGTTCGGCTGAGAGACTAGCGGGGGGCACAGATACGCAGTATTTT.